The 11 T cell receptor beta chains below come from one sample, sequenced in a study of T cells in Graves' hyperthyroidism and ophthalmopathy. Amplified TCR beta CDR3 regions came from RNA transcripts. TCR CDR3 regions were first amplified by RT-PCR with HTBI primers. In TCRdb, the multiplex PCR reads were re-called with MiXCR into one record per CDR3 protein. The sample carries approximately 710,000 distinct CDR3 sequences, roughly 17% recorded once. The specimen was blood. These TCRs come from a man in his fifties with Graves' hyperthyroidism.

This clonotype was recorded at least ten times. This chain uses TRBV10-3 with TRBJ1-6; no firm D call. Per germline, CDR1 ENHRY and CDR2 SYGVKD. V was shortened by 0 bases and J by 0 bases, with 9 bases between the two germline ends. The CDR3 extends over 17 amino acids. The CDR3 DNA follows: TGTGCCATCAGTGAGTCGATAGGGAGCTCCTATAATTCACCCCTCCACTTT. Its protein is CAISESIGSSYNSPLHF.

The chain has TRBV9 and TRBJ2-1; D unclear. Germline V gives CDR1 SGDLS, CDR2 YYNGEE. Deletions cut 4 bases from V and 6 bases from J, with 11 bases between. This CDR3 spans 13 amino acids. The CDR3 protein is CASSLRNSNEQFF. The CDR3 bases are TGTGCCAGCAGCCTAAGAAACAGCAATGAGCAGTTCTTC.

J is TRBJ2-2 and V is TRBV5-1; a possible D gene is TRBD2 (6 bases). Germline CDR1 and CDR2: SGHRS and YFSETQ. The V end lost 0 bases, the J end lost 5 bases, and 14 bases lay between the germline ends. The CDR3 has 16 amino acids. The CDR3 region is CASSLVGGDKTGELFF. The CDR3 nucleotides read TGCGCCAGCAGCTTGGTCGGGGGAGATAAAACCGGGGAGCTGTTTTTT.

The V gene is TRBV7-9, the J gene TRBJ2-4; perhaps TRBD2 as D (5 bases). CDR1 is SEHNR and CDR2 is FQNEAQ in the germline V gene (reference sequence). The CDR3 loop spans 17 amino acids. Trimming removed 4 bases from V and 3 bases from J, with 19 bases in between. The CDR3 protein is CASSSISDTLGKNIQYF. For the CDR3, the DNA is TGTGCCAGCAGCTCGATTAGCGATACTTTAGGCAAAAACATTCAGTACTTC. The whole variable domain, remainder taken from reference TRBV7-9 and TRBJ2-4, is DTGVSQNPRHKITKRGQNVTFRCDPISEHNRLYWYRQTLGQGPEFLTYFQNEAQLEKSRLLSDRFSAERPKGSFSTLEIQRTEQGDSAMYLCASSSISDTLGKNIQYFGAGTRLSVL.

There are a few counts of this clonotype. The chain is built from TRBV30 and TRBJ1-5, with D possibly being TRBD1 (6 bases). V was clipped by 7 bases and J by 6 bases, with 22 bases between them. Germline V lookup: CDR1 GTSNPN, CDR2 SVGIG (reference sequence). The CDR3 has 15 amino acids. In nucleotides, the CDR3 is TGTGCCTCAAACGCGGGACAACCTGGGGGTCAGCCCCAGCATTTT. Encoded protein: CASNAGQPGGQPQHF.

This clonotype was detected only a few times. This sequence joins TRBV20-1 and TRBJ2-7, with D unclear. Looked up from germline, CDR1 is DFQATT and CDR2 is SNEGSKA (reference sequence). The CDR3 spans 10 residues. CDR3 protein: CSAESDEQYF. For the CDR3, the DNA is TGCAGCGCTGAAAGCGACGAGCAGTACTTC.

This sequence joins TRBV28 and TRBJ1-2; D is ambiguous. V was pared by 6 bases and J by 1 base, with 18 bases between. The CDR3 runs to 16 residues. The V gene's germline CDR1 is MDHEN and CDR2 SYDVKM. CDR3 sequence reads: CASRGGIGSVNYGYTF. CDR3 in DNA: TGTGCCAGCAGGGGAGGGATCGGGAGCGTTAACTATGGCTACACCTTC.

This clonotype was detected only a few times. The chain combines TRBV20-1 with TRBJ2-4; 7 bases are shared with TRBD1. Germline CDR1 and CDR2: DFQATT and SNEGSKA (reference sequence). The CDR3 contains 15 residues. With 4 bases clipped from V and 6 bases from J, the junction kept 12 bases outside the gene matches. CDR3 DNA: TGCAGTGCTACCAGACGACAGGGTGGATTAAACATTCAGTACTTC. Its translation: CSATRRQGGLNIQYF.

The CDR3 DNA reads as TGTGCCAGCAGCTTACTAGCGGGACGGCACAATGAGCAGTTCTTC. Its protein is CASSLLAGRHNEQFF. V and J are TRBV12-3 or TRBV12-4 and TRBJ2-1; TRBD2 matches at 10 bases. This CDR3 has 15 residues. V gave up 6 bases and J gave up 5 bases; unmatched junction bases: 7.

The chain joins TRBV13 to TRBJ2-7; 12 bases match TRBD2. The germline V gene has CDR1 PRHDT and CDR2 FYEKMQ (reference sequence). CDR3 length: 13 residues. The J segment lost 7 bases and the V segment lost 3 bases, leaving 1 base of the junction unmatched. The CDR3 loop reads CASSFGTSGEQYF. The CDR3 region has the DNA TGTGCCAGCAGCTTTGGGACTAGCGGGGAGCAGTACTTC.

This sequence joins TRBV5-1 and TRBJ2-1, with TRBD2 matching 11 bases. This CDR3 region has 16 residues. V was clipped by 3 bases and J by 5 bases; unmatched bases: 7. Germline lookup yields CDR1 SGHRS and CDR2 YFSETQ. The CDR3 DNA reads as TGCGCCAGCAGCTCAAAGACTAGCGGGGTCCACAATGAGCAGTTCTTC. This sequence encodes CASSSKTSGVHNEQFF. The full variable domain, completed using reference TRBV5-1 and TRBJ2-1, is KAGVTQTPRYLIKTRGQQVTLSCSPISGHRSVSWYQQTPGQGLQFLFEYFSETQRNKGNFPGRFSGRQFSNSRSEMNVSTLELGDSALYLCASSSKTSGVHNEQFFGPGTRLTVL.